One T cell receptor beta chain is described in this entry. This record comes from a study of blood T cell repertoires in COVID-19. Study details: The United States, Italy and Spain supplied acute and convalescent COVID-19 samples.

While infection was still active, Seattle patients were enrolled and then followed longitudinally. The CDR3 runs 15 residues. Profiling relied on immunoSEQ multiplex PCR, and the TCRdb table lists in-frame clones only, not all of them. The profile shows fewer than 200,000 clones, roughly 80% of them singletons. The chain joins TRBV21-1 to TRBJ2-7; the table assigns TRBD1, which was not confirmed against the DNA. TRBV21-1 is a known pseudogene. This receptor was obtained from a woman aged 70-85 years with COVID-19, enrolled during active disease. The sequenced sample consisted of peripheral blood. CDR3 in amino acids: CASSKVQGRCYEQYF. CDR3 sequence (DNA): TGTGCCAGCAGCAAAGTACAGGGACGTTGCTACGAGCAGTACTTC.